These 30 T cell receptor beta chains were all obtained from the same sample, sequenced in a study of cytomegalovirus exposure and HLA in healthy donors. The PCR used 60 Vbeta and 13 Jbeta primers. Some clones are missing from TCRdb's copy, which holds only in-frame ones; the method was immunoSEQ multiplex PCR. This sample has over 70,000 clones, with about 67% found just once. Sequenced input: PBMCs. These receptors came from a human donor in good health.

This clone has more than one count but fewer than ten. The chain combines TRBV25-1 with TRBJ2-1, with TRBD2 matching 8 bases. The junction had 8 bases not matched to a gene; V was cut back by 3 bases and J by 1 base. The CDR3 contains 17 residues. The germline CDR1 and CDR2 sequences are MGHDK and SYGVNS. The CDR3 reads CASSDPRSGGSYNEQFF. As DNA, the CDR3 is TGTGCCAGCAGTGATCCCCGAAGCGGGGGTTCCTACAATGAGCAGTTCTTC.

This clone showed up just once. V usage is TRBV2 and J usage is TRBJ2-1, with D perhaps matching TRBD2 (6 bases). The CDR3 loop spans 13 amino acids. The V gene lost 3 bases and the J gene lost 9 bases, with 12 bases spanning the gap. The germline V gene encodes CDR1 SNHLY and CDR2 FYNNEI. The CDR3 reads CASSDGRGSEQFF. Written as DNA, the CDR3 is TGTGCCAGCAGTGATGGGCGGGGTAGTGAGCAGTTCTTC.

This clone was seen only once. Here the CDR3 DNA reads TGTGCCAGCAGCGGGGAACTACTAGCGGGAAGCACAGATACGCAGTATTTT. Translating gives CASSGELLAGSTDTQYF. V gene TRBV9 combines with J gene TRBJ2-3; 10 bases align to TRBD2. J gave up 0 bases and V 3 bases, and 7 bases lay outside the gene matches. There are 17 residues in the CDR3. CDR1 and CDR2 from the germline V gene are SGDLS and YYNGEE.

The chain couples TRBV6-6 to TRBJ2-1; D gene uncertain. The V gene lost 0 bases and the J gene lost 9 bases, with 6 bases spanning the gap. Germline CDR1 and CDR2: MNHNY and SVGAGI (reference sequence). CDR3 length: 12 residues. CDR3 nucleotide sequence: TGTGCCAGCAGTTACTCTGACACTGAGCAGTTCTTC. As protein: CASSYSDTEQFF.

The rearrangement joins TRBV28 to TRBJ1-5; the D gene is possibly TRBD1 (5 bases). This CDR3 is 13 amino acids long. V lost 3 bases and J 4 bases, leaving 7 bases between the germline ends. CDR1 and CDR2 from the germline V gene are MDHEN and SYDVKM. The CDR3 nucleotides read TGTGCCAGCAGTTTCTACAGGAATCAGCCCCAGCATTTT. Its translation: CASSFYRNQPQHF.

The chain has TRBV27 and TRBJ1-2; the D gene is possibly TRBD1 (6 bases). From germline, CDR1 is MNHEY and CDR2 SMNVEV (reference sequence). V gave up 2 bases and J gave up 4 bases, with 8 bases separating them. The CDR3 contains 13 residues. CDR3 nucleotides: TGTGCCAGCAGTTTACAAGGGGGCTATGGCTACACCTTC. This gives the protein CASSLQGGYGYTF.

The chain couples TRBV7-9 to TRBJ2-1; D may be TRBD2 (5 bases). Germline V gene lookup returns CDR1 SEHNR and CDR2 FQNEAQ (reference sequence). The CDR3 consists of 13 residues. Trimming shortened V by 4 bases and J by 6 bases, and 10 bases separated the two germline ends. The CDR3: CASSSDWGNEQFF. The DNA of the CDR3 is TGTGCCAGCAGCTCGGACTGGGGCAATGAGCAGTTCTTC.

The J gene is TRBJ2-5, the V gene TRBV7-9; D ambiguous. This CDR3 has 13 amino acids. Trimming removed 1 base from V and 2 bases from J, with 5 bases in between. Germline loops: CDR1 SEHNR, CDR2 FQNEAQ (reference sequence). The CDR3 DNA follows: TGTGCCAGCAGCTTAGTCAGACAAGAGACCCAGTACTTC. Protein: CASSLVRQETQYF.

The chain joins TRBV4-1 to TRBJ1-4, with 10 nucleotides matching TRBD1. Trimming took 0 bases from V and 7 from J; bases not matched to a gene: 2. This CDR3 region has 15 residues. CDR1 is MGHRA, CDR2 YSYEKL, per germline. CDR3 in amino acids: CASSQEGDRGEKLFF. Here the CDR3 DNA reads TGCGCCAGCAGCCAAGAAGGGGACAGGGGTGAAAAACTGTTTTTT.

This clone was recorded a few times. The J gene is TRBJ1-5, the V gene TRBV28; D perhaps matches TRBD1 (6 bases). The CDR3 sequence is 15 residues long. CDR1 MDHEN and CDR2 SYDVKM come from the germline V gene. Trimming cost V 4 bases and J 7 bases, with 17 bases left between them. The DNA of the CDR3 is TGTGCCAGCAGTTCAATACAGGGTAGTGTGCAGCCCCAGCATTTT. Translation: CASSSIQGSVQPQHF.

V usage is TRBV7-9 and J usage is TRBJ1-4, with TRBD1 identical over 10 bases. The CDR3 spans 13 residues. V gave up 7 bases and J gave up 5 bases; unmatched junction bases: 1. Germline values: CDR1 SEHNR, CDR2 FQNEAQ (reference sequence). This chain's CDR3 is CASTGQGNEKLFF. The DNA of the CDR3 is TGTGCCAGCACGGGACAGGGGAATGAAAAACTGTTTTTT.

This clone occurred once. The V gene is TRBV25-1, the J gene TRBJ2-5; 8 bases fit TRBD2. Germline CDR1 reads MGHDK; CDR2 reads SYGVNS. J gave up 2 bases and V 4 bases, and 3 bases lay outside the gene matches. CDR3 size: 14 residues. CDR3 coding DNA: TGTGCCAGCAGTGGGCCTAGCGGGCAAGAGACCCAGTACTTC. Its translation is CASSGPSGQETQYF.

The chain joins TRBV9 to TRBJ2-7, with TRBD2 matching over 15 bases. After removal of 4 bases from V and 9 bases from J, the junction contained 11 bases not matched to a gene. The germline gives CDR1 SGDLS, CDR2 YYNGEE. The CDR3 covers 16 residues. CDR3 coding DNA: TGTGCCAGCAGCCCCTCGGGACTAGCGGGAGGTGAGAGGCAGTACTTC. This translates into CASSPSGLAGGERQYF.

The chain uses TRBV27 and TRBJ2-1; the D is unclear. Germline V gives CDR1 MNHEY, CDR2 SMNVEV (reference sequence). This CDR3 region has 13 residues. Trimming shortened V by 5 bases and J by 7 bases, and 12 bases separated the two germline ends. As DNA, the CDR3 is TGTGCCAGCAGTACAATAGGAGTGAATGAGCAGTTCTTC. It yields the protein CASSTIGVNEQFF.

This sequence joins TRBV5-1 and TRBJ1-2; D gene ambiguous. Trimming pared 0 bases from V and 8 bases from J, leaving 11 bases between. The germline V gene has CDR1 SGHRS and CDR2 YFSETQ. CDR3 length: 13 residues. The CDR3 DNA sequence: TGCGCCAGCAGCTTGGAGGACTTAAGAGGCTACACCTTC. The encoded protein is CASSLEDLRGYTF. The whole variable domain, remainder taken from reference TRBV5-1 and TRBJ1-2, is KAGVTQTPRYLIKTRGQQVTLSCSPISGHRSVSWYQQTPGQGLQFLFEYFSETQRNKGNFPGRFSGRQFSNSRSEMNVSTLELGDSALYLCASSLEDLRGYTFGSGTRLTVV.

V gene TRBV7-3 combines with J gene TRBJ2-7, with 8 bases matching TRBD2. The V segment lost 5 bases and the J segment 5 bases; nucleotides outside the gene matches: 14. In germline, CDR1 is SGHTA, CDR2 FQGTGA. The CDR3 spans 16 residues. This CDR3 reads CASSLIAGTGANEQYF. Here the CDR3 DNA reads TGTGCCAGCAGCCTTATAGCGGGAACGGGAGCCAACGAGCAGTACTTC.

This chain uses TRBV28 with TRBJ2-7, with 9 bases aligning to TRBD1. The CDR3 is made up of 12 amino acids. Per the germline V gene, CDR1 is MDHEN and CDR2 is SYDVKM. With 8 bases clipped from V and 9 bases from J, the junction kept 8 bases outside the gene matches. The CDR3 loop reads CASCPSDRGQYF. DNA of the CDR3: TGTGCCAGCTGCCCCTCGGACAGGGGGCAGTACTTC.

V gene TRBV2 combines with J gene TRBJ2-5; D perhaps matches TRBD1 (6 bases). There are 14 residues in the CDR3. Germline V gene lookup returns CDR1 SNHLY and CDR2 FYNNEI. Trimming shortened V by 5 bases and J by 1 base, and 11 bases separated the two germline ends. The CDR3 nucleotides read TGTGCCAGCAGTCTACAGGGCACCCAAGAGACCCAGTACTTC. It is translated as CASSLQGTQETQYF.

The CDR3 is CASTPDRVSPGSDSTDTQYF. DNA for the CDR3: TGTGCCAGCACTCCCGACAGGGTCTCGCCGGGCTCTGATAGCACAGATACGCAGTATTTT. J is TRBJ2-3 and V is TRBV28; the match to TRBD1 covers 7 bases. Trimming at V came to 7 bases and at J to 0 bases, leaving 22 bases not matched to a gene. The CDR3 totals 20 residues. Looked up from germline, CDR1 is MDHEN and CDR2 is SYDVKM.

The gene calls are TRBV5-4 and TRBJ2-3; TRBD2 aligns across 10 bases. The CDR3 is 15 residues long. Trimming removed 4 bases from V and 4 bases from J; junction bases left unmatched: 6. CDR1 and CDR2 (germline): SGHNT, YYREEE (reference sequence). The chain's CDR3 is CASSMGLAYADTQYF. The CDR3 DNA sequence: TGTGCCAGCAGCATGGGACTAGCGTACGCAGATACGCAGTATTTT.

The chain employs TRBV10-3 and TRBJ1-3, with no clear D. CDR3 length: 13 residues. With 10 bases removed from V and 0 bases from J, the gap between germline ends came to 10 bases. Per the germline V gene, CDR1 is ENHRY and CDR2 is SYGVKD. CDR3 loop: CATGLPSGNTIYF. CDR3 nucleotide sequence: TGTGCCACCGGACTGCCCTCTGGAAACACCATATATTTT.

This clone occurred once. The chain carries TRBV6-6 and TRBJ2-7; possible D gene TRBD1, 6 bases. CDR3 length: 14 residues. V was shortened by 2 bases and J by 2 bases, with 10 bases between the two germline ends. Germline V gene sequence: CDR1 MNHNY, CDR2 SVGAGI (reference sequence). The CDR3 DNA reads TGTGCCAGCAGTTACCAGGGGTCCCCCTACGAGCAGTACTTC. As protein: CASSYQGSPYEQYF.

The chain links TRBV6-6 to TRBJ1-2, with D possibly TRBD1 on 6 matching bases. Germline values: CDR1 MNHNY, CDR2 SVGAGI (reference sequence). Between the trimmed V and J ends, which lost 6 bases and 2 bases, there was a span of 16 bases. The CDR3 is 15 residues long. The DNA for the CDR3 is TGTGCCAGCAGAGACCAGACAGGACGAAACTATGGCTACACCTTC. Translating gives CASRDQTGRNYGYTF.

J is TRBJ2-7 and V is TRBV19, with 8 bases identical to TRBD1. The germline gives CDR1 LNHDA, CDR2 SQIVND (reference sequence). V dropped 5 bases and J dropped 0; count of bases not matched to a gene: 6. This CDR3 is built from 15 residues. CDR3: CASSDRQGSSYEQYF. The DNA of the CDR3 is TGTGCCAGTAGTGACCGACAGGGGAGCTCCTACGAGCAGTACTTC. Complete variable domain (other parts from reference TRBV19 and TRBJ2-7): DGGITQSPKYLFRKEGQNVTLSCEQNLNHDAMYWYRQDPGQGLRLIYYSQIVNDFQKGDIAEGYSVSREKKESFPLTVTSAQKNPTAFYLCASSDRQGSSYEQYFGPGTRLTVT.

V and J are TRBV30 and TRBJ2-7; TRBD1 matches at 9 bases. The junction had 6 bases not matched to a gene; V was cut back by 3 bases and J by 3 bases. Germline CDR1 and CDR2: GTSNPN and SVGIG (reference sequence). There are 14 residues in the CDR3. Here the CDR3 reads CAWRKKGQGYEQYF. The CDR3 coding sequence is TGTGCCTGGAGAAAAAAGGGACAGGGCTACGAGCAGTACTTC.

The J gene is TRBJ1-5, the V gene TRBV30; D unresolved. Trimming took 0 bases from V and 9 from J, leaving 12 bases between them. The CDR3 runs 13 residues. Germline V gene lookup returns CDR1 GTSNPN and CDR2 SVGIG (reference sequence). Written as DNA, the CDR3 is TGTGCCTGGAGTGTACGAGGGCCGGGGCCCCAGCATTTT. Translation gives CAWSVRGPGPQHF.

The V call is TRBV5-1, the J call TRBJ1-6, with 10 bases identical to TRBD1. The CDR3 spans 16 residues. Germline CDR1 and CDR2: SGHRS and YFSETQ. J lost 7 bases, V lost 0 bases, and 4 bases had no gene match. CDR3 coding DNA: TGCGCCAGCAGCTTGGCAGGACAGGGGGTAAATTCACCCCTCCACTTT. It specifies CASSLAGQGVNSPLHF.

The chain combines TRBV28 with TRBJ1-5; D uncertain. Per germline, CDR1 MDHEN and CDR2 SYDVKM. The CDR3 runs to 17 residues. V was shortened by 5 bases and J by 6 bases, with 23 bases between the two germline ends. The DNA for the CDR3 is TGTGCCAGCAGTCCAAAACCCCCTGGGAGGTCGGGTCAGCCCCAGCATTTT. Residues: CASSPKPPGRSGQPQHF.

The sample holds one count of this clone. The chain combines TRBV11-2 with TRBJ2-1; D possibly corresponds to TRBD2 (5 bases). Trimming shortened V by 5 bases and J by 0 bases, and 17 bases separated the two germline ends. The CDR3 sequence is 17 residues long. CDR1 SGHAT and CDR2 FQNNGV come from the germline V gene. The CDR3 DNA follows: TGTGCCAGCAGCCCGAGGGTGGGTACCAACTCCTACAATGAGCAGTTCTTC. Encoded protein: CASSPRVGTNSYNEQFF.

The gene calls are TRBV25-1 and TRBJ1-2; D is possibly TRBD1 (5 bases). The CDR3 consists of 15 residues. V lost 4 bases to trimming and J lost 2 bases, with 14 bases between them. In germline, CDR1 is MGHDK, CDR2 SYGVNS. The CDR3 sequence: CASSGPDTPNYGYTF. The CDR3 region has the DNA TGTGCCAGCAGTGGCCCGGACACTCCAAACTATGGCTACACCTTC.